The sequence of this TCR beta chain was determined in a study of cytomegalovirus exposure and HLA in healthy donors. General study points: Analysis was performed later, and it showed HLA-associated TCR beta chains to be more clonally expanded than equally common others. A list of approximately 150 TCR beta chains associated with cytomegalovirus was given. Roughly uniform sequencing depth across donors was assumed, possibly incorrectly.

This CDR3 spans 16 amino acids. Trimming at V came to 2 bases and at J to 12 bases, leaving 11 bases not matched to a gene. CDR1 is SGDLS and CDR2 is YYNGEE in the germline V gene. Both 60 Vbeta primers and 13 Jbeta primers went into the PCR. Authors' methods: The count from a later analysis was tens of millions of unique TCR beta chains, 9 million to 12 million of them shared. Assay used: immunoSEQ multiplex PCR; TCRdb lists only in-frame clones, some missing. The D gene and trimming were derived from the DNA, and the V and J assignments and clone size from that table. Of around 140,000 clones in the sample, about 80% were seen once. In the case of this clone: Antigen specificity is unknown.

The receptor was derived from a woman in her forties in good health and CMV-seronegative. The sequencing sample was made of PBMCs. The rearrangement uses TRBV9 and TRBJ2-1; TRBD2 matches 13 bases. The CDR3 DNA reads as TGTGCCAGCAGCGTTGGGGGACTAGCGGGGAGTTTGGGGCAGTTCTTC. This sequence encodes CASSVGGLAGSLGQFF.